This T cell receptor beta chain was sequenced in a study of blood T cell repertoires in COVID-19. On the study more broadly: In each case, the material was cDNA or gDNA derived from T cells, B-cell-depleted T cells, or PBMCs.

The CDR3 consists of 14 residues. V was clipped by 5 bases and J by 4 bases, with 13 bases between them. Germline CDR1 MDHEN, CDR2 SYDVKM. Across 24 US areas, participants ranged in age from about 18 to 100 years. Measured with immunoSEQ multiplex PCR; TCRdb has only the in-frame clones, and not every one. The sample has hundreds of thousands of clones; approximately 91% are singletons. What was sequenced was PBMCs or T cells enriched from blood (not recorded which). This clonotype was sampled from a woman between 18 and 30 years old who had been exposed to COVID-19. The chain combines TRBV28 with TRBJ2-3; possible D gene TRBD2, 6 bases. The CDR3 nucleotides read TGTGCCAGCAGTCGGAGGGCCAGGGCAGATACGCAGTATTTT. It yields the protein CASSRRARADTQYF.